This T cell receptor beta chain came from a study of metastatic and nonmetastatic thyroid tumors. The wider study: Thyroid patients, malignant and benign, had repertoires compared across blood and tumor or nodule tissue.

Study results and caveats: Malignant thyroid tumors reportedly had TCR beta diversity that was significantly higher than in benign nodules, in blood and tumor.

Remarks on this clone: Its antigen is currently unknown.

In the authors' methods: A distant-metastasis classifier for papillary thyroid cancer was built using CDR3 differences across clinicopathological groups. Through MiXCR, TCRdb re-clonotyped the PCR reads. V and J calls and clone size were set by TCRdb, not the authors. The profile shows over 6,500 clones, roughly a third of them singletons. Germline-derived CDR1 and CDR2 are MNHEY and SVGAGI. V trimming: 4 bases; J trimming: 2 bases; junction bases outside the gene matches: 10. This CDR3 has 17 amino acids. Every patient underwent thyroid surgery untreated. This receptor was obtained from a female donor with papillary thyroid cancer or a benign thyroid nodule (not recorded which). Some clones in this sample may be carry-over from other donors' samples. The sequenced material came from adjacent normal tissue. The rearrangement uses TRBV6-5 and TRBJ2-7; 11 positions match TRBD2. The CDR3 bases are TGTGCCAGCAGTTGGCTTAGGACTAGCGGGCATACCTACGAGCAGTACTTC. Its protein product is CASSWLRTSGHTYEQYF.